These 23 T cell receptor beta chains originate from one sample sequenced in a study of T cells in localized non-small cell lung cancer. The method was immunoSEQ multiplex PCR; TCRdb's version includes in-frame clones alone and lacks a portion of them. The table records around 69,000 clones, roughly 90% of them present only once. The starting material was peripheral blood, obtained before any cancer treatment. All receptors come from a woman aged 40-69 years with stage I lung adenocarcinoma.

Points on this clone: The junction does not match germline at one end; this may be a read error. V is TRBV27 and J is TRBJ2-7; a weak D match, TRBD2 (7 bases). The CDR3 extends over 12 amino acids. Germline V gene data show CDR1 as MNHEY and CDR2 as SMNVEV (reference sequence). The CDR3: CASSSLGGPENF. CDR3 sequence (DNA): TGTGCCAGCAGTTCCCTCGGGGGGCCTGAGAACTTC.

CDR3 protein: CATSSGQNYGYTF. The CDR3 coding sequence is TGTGCCACCAGCAGTGGTCAGAACTATGGCTACACCTTC. The chain uses TRBV15 and TRBJ1-2; D ambiguous. This CDR3 contains 13 residues. CDR1 and CDR2 from the germline V gene are LNHNV and YYDKDF (reference sequence). V dropped 3 bases and J dropped 2 bases, with 7 bases sitting between them.

The rearrangement uses TRBV5-6 and TRBJ2-2, with 7 positions matching TRBD2. Per the germline V gene, CDR1 is SGHDT and CDR2 is YYEEEE. The CDR3 is 15 residues long. J lost 6 bases, V lost 4 bases, and 9 bases had no gene match. The CDR3 DNA sequence: TGTGCCAGCAGCCCCCGGGGGGTGAAAGCCGGGGAGCTGTTTTTT. This gives the protein CASSPRGVKAGELFF.

The chain recombines TRBV27 with TRBJ2-3, with 8 bases that match TRBD2. After removal of 2 bases from V and 2 bases from J, the junction contained 12 bases not matched to a gene. The germline V gene has CDR1 MNHEY and CDR2 SMNVEV (reference sequence). The CDR3 is made up of 18 amino acids. CDR3 coding DNA: TGTGCCAGCAGTTTAGGTTCCCTTTGGCGGGAGGTCACAGATACGCAGTATTTT. This encodes CASSLGSLWREVTDTQYF.

The V and J genes are TRBV5-1 and TRBJ1-1; D not certain. The germline V gene encodes CDR1 SGHRS and CDR2 YFSETQ. This CDR3 has 13 amino acids. Trimming took off 0 bases at V and 6 bases at J, with 9 bases between the two ends. Here the CDR3 DNA reads TGCGCCAGCAGCTTGGATCGGACGGCTGAAGCTTTCTTT. This encodes CASSLDRTAEAFF.

The rearrangement uses TRBV5-6 and TRBJ2-1; 10 bases are a match to TRBD1. Germline CDR1 is SGHDT and CDR2 is YYEEEE. This CDR3 region has 19 residues. With 3 bases clipped from V and 6 bases from J, the junction kept 18 bases outside the gene matches. The CDR3 loop reads CASSCWDRGTREACNEQFF. The CDR3 nucleotides are TGTGCCAGCAGCTGTTGGGACAGGGGTACAAGAGAGGCATGCAATGAGCAGTTCTTC.

J is TRBJ1-1 and V is TRBV5-4, with a weak D call TRBD1 (6 bases). The CDR3 has 14 residues. Trimming pared 5 bases from V and 1 base from J, leaving 12 bases between. CDR1 and CDR2 (germline): SGHNT, YYREEE (reference sequence). The CDR3 protein is CASRKGGGNTEAFF. The DNA of the CDR3 is TGTGCCAGCAGGAAAGGGGGTGGGAACACTGAAGCTTTCTTT.

The V and J genes are TRBV7-8 and TRBJ1-2; weak D call: TRBD1 (5 bases). CDR1 and CDR2 from the germline V gene are SGHVS and FQNEAQ. The length of the CDR3 is 13 residues. The germline V and J ends were trimmed by 4 bases and 8 bases, with 14 bases remaining between them. CDR3: CASSSRTQGGYTF. The CDR3 region has the DNA TGTGCCAGCAGCTCTCGGACCCAGGGCGGCTACACCTTC.

The V call is TRBV9, the J call TRBJ2-7, with D perhaps TRBD2 (7 bases). V lost 0 bases and J 4 bases, leaving 23 bases between the germline ends. CDR3 size: 18 residues. The V gene's germline CDR1 is SGDLS and CDR2 YYNGEE. The CDR3 here is CASSVAARGGGFIYEQYF. The CDR3 region has the DNA TGTGCCAGCAGCGTAGCGGCCCGTGGGGGGGGCTTTATATACGAGCAGTACTTC.

This clone turned up a few times. V and J are TRBV6-5 and TRBJ1-6; 7 bases agree with TRBD1. CDR1 MNHEY and CDR2 SVGAGI come from the germline V gene. The CDR3 sequence is 13 residues long. V trimming: 5 bases; J trimming: 6 bases; junction bases outside the gene matches: 1. The DNA of the CDR3 is TGTGCCAGCAGTGACAGGGCTAATTCACCCCTCCACTTT. This codes for CASSDRANSPLHF.

This chain uses TRBV18 with TRBJ2-3; D unresolved. Deletions cut 1 base from V and 1 base from J, with 9 bases between. The CDR3 contains 15 residues. From germline, CDR1 is KGHSH and CDR2 LQKENI. This CDR3 is CASSPRSSGTDTQYF. The CDR3 DNA reads TGTGCCAGCTCACCACGTTCCAGCGGCACAGATACGCAGTATTTT.

CDR3 residues: CASRDPDGNGYTF. CDR3 coding DNA: TGTGCCAGCAGGGATCCTGACGGAAATGGCTACACCTTC. This chain uses TRBV6-5 with TRBJ1-2; no clear D gene. Germline assignment: CDR1 MNHEY and CDR2 SVGAGI. The CDR3 spans 13 residues. The V end lost 6 bases, the J end lost 6 bases, and 14 bases lay between the germline ends.

The V call is TRBV6-6, the J call TRBJ1-1; no firm D call. The germline V gene has CDR1 MNHNY and CDR2 SVGAGI (reference sequence). The CDR3 is 13 residues long. V lost 2 bases and J 1 base, leaving 5 bases between the germline ends. The CDR3 DNA follows: TGTGCCAGCAGTTACGAGGAGAACACTGAAGCTTTCTTT. It encodes CASSYEENTEAFF.

The chain carries TRBV7-9 and TRBJ1-5; D possibly corresponds to TRBD1 (5 bases). Germline CDR1 reads SEHNR; CDR2 reads FQNEAQ (reference sequence). Deletions cut 0 bases from V and 2 bases from J, with 5 bases between. This CDR3 has 14 amino acids. In DNA, the CDR3 is TGTGCCAGCAGCTTAGCAGGGGGCAATCAGCCCCAGCATTTT. Protein sequence: CASSLAGGNQPQHF.

The count of this clone is one. The J gene is TRBJ2-1, the V gene TRBV11-3; no firm D call. This CDR3 spans 12 amino acids. Trimming stripped 1 base from V and 4 bases from J, with 2 bases between. CDR1 is SGHNT, CDR2 YENEEA, per germline. CDR3 in DNA: TGTGCCAGCAGCTTAGGGTACAATGAGCAGTTCTTC. It specifies CASSLGYNEQFF.

The V gene is TRBV6-6, the J gene TRBJ2-7; TRBD1 agrees at 9 bases. The CDR3 is 13 residues long. Germline CDR1 is MNHNY and CDR2 is SVGAGI (reference sequence). J was trimmed by 8 bases and V by 0 bases; bases with no gene match: 2. CDR3 in DNA: TGTGCCAGCAGTTACTCGGGGACAGGGCAGCAGTACTTC. Its protein product is CASSYSGTGQQYF.

Written as DNA, the CDR3 is TGTGCCAGCAGCTGGGGAGCTGAAGCTTTCTTT. Translation: CASSWGAEAFF. The chain recombines TRBV7-9 with TRBJ1-1; D remains ambiguous. The CDR3 loop spans 11 amino acids. In germline, CDR1 is SEHNR, CDR2 FQNEAQ (reference sequence). V lost 4 bases, J lost 6 bases, and 6 bases lay in between.

This rearrangement joins TRBV11-2 to TRBJ2-3; D unclear. V dropped 4 bases and J dropped 3 bases, with 20 bases sitting between them. The V gene's germline CDR1 is SGHAT and CDR2 FQNNGV. This CDR3 has 17 amino acids. The CDR3, as DNA: TGTGCCAGCAGCTCCCGATCATCACCGGGCCCAACAGATACGCAGTATTTT. It encodes CASSSRSSPGPTDTQYF. Supplemented by reference TRBV11-2 and TRBJ2-3, the full variable domain reads EAGVAQSPRYKIIEKRQSVAFWCNPISGHATLYWYQQILGQGPKLLIQFQNNGVVDDSQLPKDRFSAERLKGVDSTLKIQPAKLEDSAVYLCASSSRSSPGPTDTQYFGPGTRLTVL.

J is TRBJ1-1 and V is TRBV5-6; D not certain. V was trimmed by 7 bases and J by 1 base, leaving 14 bases between them. There are 14 residues in the CDR3. CDR1 and CDR2 from the germline V gene are SGHDT and YYEEEE. The chain's CDR3 is CASGRPGRNTEAFF. As DNA, the CDR3 is TGTGCCAGCGGCCGGCCGGGGAGGAACACTGAAGCTTTCTTT.

J is TRBJ2-7 and V is TRBV28; no clear D. Germline V CDR1 and CDR2: MDHEN, SYDVKM. Trimming shortened V by 8 bases and J by 5 bases, and 13 bases separated the two germline ends. CDR3 length equals 12 residues. The CDR3 bases are TGTGCCAGCGGAAAGGTGGTTGACGAGCAGTACTTC. It encodes CASGKVVDEQYF. The full variable domain, rest sourced from reference TRBV28 and TRBJ2-7, is DVKVTQSSRYLVKRTGEKVFLECVQDMDHENMFWYRQDPGLGLRLIYFSYDVKMKEKGDIPEGYSVSREKKERFSLILESASTNQTSMYLCASGKVVDEQYFGPGTRLTVT.

The gene calls are TRBV7-8 and TRBJ2-3; D gene ambiguous. Germline V CDR1 and CDR2: SGHVS, FQNEAQ. This CDR3 is 16 amino acids long. Trimming took 1 base from V and 2 from J, leaving 13 bases between them. This CDR3 reads CASSLDPARNTDTQYF. In DNA form, the CDR3 reads TGTGCCAGCAGCTTAGATCCAGCGCGGAACACAGATACGCAGTATTTT.

The chain has TRBV18 and TRBJ2-7; TRBD2 aligns across 8 bases. V lost 6 bases, J lost 3 bases, and 10 bases stayed unmatched. The CDR3 consists of 15 residues. Germline CDR1 is KGHSH and CDR2 is LQKENI. The CDR3 bases are TGTGCCAGCTCCCAGATGGGCGGGGGGATCTACGAGCAGTACTTC. It codes for CASSQMGGGIYEQYF.

Only one count was recorded for this clone. The chain carries TRBV4-1 and TRBJ1-5, with D maybe TRBD1 (5 bases). CDR3 length: 18 amino acids. Germline V gives CDR1 MGHRA, CDR2 YSYEKL. V lost 0 bases and J 4 bases, leaving 19 bases between the germline ends. In DNA, the CDR3 is TGCGCCAGCAGCCAAGATCCGGGACGGCTACCTCCTAATCAGCCCCAGCATTTT. It yields the protein CASSQDPGRLPPNQPQHF.